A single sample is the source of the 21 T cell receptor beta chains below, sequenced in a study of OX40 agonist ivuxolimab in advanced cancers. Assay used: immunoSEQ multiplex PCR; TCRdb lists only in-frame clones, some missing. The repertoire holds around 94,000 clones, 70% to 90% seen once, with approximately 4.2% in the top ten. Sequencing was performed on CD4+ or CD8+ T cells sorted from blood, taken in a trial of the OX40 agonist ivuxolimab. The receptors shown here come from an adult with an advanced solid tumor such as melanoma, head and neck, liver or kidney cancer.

In DNA, the CDR3 is TGTGCCAGCAGCTTGCGCAAACTAGCGGGAAGGGGCGAGCAGTACTTC. This sequence encodes CASSLRKLAGRGEQYF. This rearrangement joins TRBV5-4 to TRBJ2-7; 10 bases fit TRBD2. From germline, CDR1 is SGHNT and CDR2 YYREEE (reference sequence). The CDR3 covers 16 residues. J was trimmed by 6 bases and V by 1 base; bases with no gene match: 10.

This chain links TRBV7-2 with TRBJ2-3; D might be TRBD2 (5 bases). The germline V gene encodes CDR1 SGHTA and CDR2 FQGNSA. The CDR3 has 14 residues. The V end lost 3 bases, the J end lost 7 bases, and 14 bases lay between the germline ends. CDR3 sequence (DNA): TGTGCCAGCAGCTTCGAGGGTTTAATAAATACGCAGTATTTT. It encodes CASSFEGLINTQYF.

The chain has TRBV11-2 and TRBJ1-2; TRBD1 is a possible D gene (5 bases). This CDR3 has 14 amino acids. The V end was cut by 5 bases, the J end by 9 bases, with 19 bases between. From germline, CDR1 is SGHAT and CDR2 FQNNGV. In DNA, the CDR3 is TGTGCCAGCAGCCAGACGGAGGCCACGGGGCGCTACACCTTC. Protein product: CASSQTEATGRYTF.

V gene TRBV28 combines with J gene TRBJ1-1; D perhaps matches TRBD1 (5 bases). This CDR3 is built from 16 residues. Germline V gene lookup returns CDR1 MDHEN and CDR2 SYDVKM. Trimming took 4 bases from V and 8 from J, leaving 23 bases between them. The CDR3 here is CASSSRQTPRELEAFF. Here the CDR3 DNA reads TGTGCCAGCAGTTCCCGACAGACCCCTCGAGAACTCGAAGCTTTCTTT.

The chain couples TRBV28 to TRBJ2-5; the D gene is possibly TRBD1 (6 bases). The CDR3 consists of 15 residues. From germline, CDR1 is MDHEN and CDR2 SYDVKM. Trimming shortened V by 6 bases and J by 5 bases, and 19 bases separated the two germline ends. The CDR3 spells CASRATGVGSETQYF. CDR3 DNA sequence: TGTGCCAGCAGGGCGACAGGAGTTGGATCGGAGACCCAGTACTTC.

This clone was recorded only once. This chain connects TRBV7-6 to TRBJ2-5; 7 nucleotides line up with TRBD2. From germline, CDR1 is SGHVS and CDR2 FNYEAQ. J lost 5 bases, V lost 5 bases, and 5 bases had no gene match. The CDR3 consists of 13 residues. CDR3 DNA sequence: TGTGCCAGCAGCCCAATCGGGGGGGAGACCCAGTACTTC. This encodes CASSPIGGETQYF.

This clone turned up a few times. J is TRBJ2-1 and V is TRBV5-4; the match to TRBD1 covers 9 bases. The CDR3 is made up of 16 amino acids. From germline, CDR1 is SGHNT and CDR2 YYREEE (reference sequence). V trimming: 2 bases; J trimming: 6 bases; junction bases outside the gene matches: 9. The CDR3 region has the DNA TGTGCCAGCAGCTTTTTAGGCGGGACAGGGCCCAATGAGCAGTTCTTC. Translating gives CASSFLGGTGPNEQFF.

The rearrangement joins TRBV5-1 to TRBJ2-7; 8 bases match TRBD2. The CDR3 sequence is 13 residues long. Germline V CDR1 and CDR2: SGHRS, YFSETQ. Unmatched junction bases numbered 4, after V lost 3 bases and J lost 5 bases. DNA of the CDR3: TGCGCCAGCAGCTCGGGGGGGGTCCACGAGCAGTACTTC. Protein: CASSSGGVHEQYF.

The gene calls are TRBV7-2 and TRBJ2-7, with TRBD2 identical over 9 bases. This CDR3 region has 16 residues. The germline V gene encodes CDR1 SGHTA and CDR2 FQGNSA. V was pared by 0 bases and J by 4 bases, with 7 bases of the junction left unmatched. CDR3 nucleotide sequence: TGTGCCAGCAGCTTAGCTCGTAGCGGGAGTTGGTACGAGCAGTACTTC. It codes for CASSLARSGSWYEQYF.

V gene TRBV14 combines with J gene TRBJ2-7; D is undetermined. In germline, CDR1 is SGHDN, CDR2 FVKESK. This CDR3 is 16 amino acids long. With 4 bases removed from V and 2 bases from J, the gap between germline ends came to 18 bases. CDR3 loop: CASSRMPGLIPYEQYF. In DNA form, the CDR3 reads TGTGCCAGCAGCCGAATGCCTGGTTTAATCCCCTACGAGCAGTACTTC.

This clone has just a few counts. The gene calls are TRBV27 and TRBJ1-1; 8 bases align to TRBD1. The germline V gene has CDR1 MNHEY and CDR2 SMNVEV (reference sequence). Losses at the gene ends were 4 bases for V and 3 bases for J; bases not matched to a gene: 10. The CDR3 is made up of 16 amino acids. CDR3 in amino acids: CASSSRTGREYTEAFF. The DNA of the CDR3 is TGTGCCAGCAGTTCGCGGACAGGGAGGGAGTACACTGAAGCTTTCTTT.

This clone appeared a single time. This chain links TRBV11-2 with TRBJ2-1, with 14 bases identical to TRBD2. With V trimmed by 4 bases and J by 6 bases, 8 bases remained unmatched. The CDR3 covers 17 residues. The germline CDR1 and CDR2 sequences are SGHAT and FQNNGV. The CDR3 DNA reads TGTGCCAGCAGCTCGGGACTAGCGGGAGTCGAGGGCAATGAGCAGTTCTTC. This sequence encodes CASSSGLAGVEGNEQFF. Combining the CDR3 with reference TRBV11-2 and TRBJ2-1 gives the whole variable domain EAGVAQSPRYKIIEKRQSVAFWCNPISGHATLYWYQQILGQGPKLLIQFQNNGVVDDSQLPKDRFSAERLKGVDSTLKIQPAKLEDSAVYLCASSSGLAGVEGNEQFFGPGTRLTVL.

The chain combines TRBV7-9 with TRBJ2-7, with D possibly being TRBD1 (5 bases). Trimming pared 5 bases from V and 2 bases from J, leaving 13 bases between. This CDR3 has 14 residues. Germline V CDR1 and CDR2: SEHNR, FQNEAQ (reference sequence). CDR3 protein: CASSPSTETYEQYF. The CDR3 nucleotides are TGTGCCAGCAGCCCGTCGACAGAGACCTACGAGCAGTACTTC.

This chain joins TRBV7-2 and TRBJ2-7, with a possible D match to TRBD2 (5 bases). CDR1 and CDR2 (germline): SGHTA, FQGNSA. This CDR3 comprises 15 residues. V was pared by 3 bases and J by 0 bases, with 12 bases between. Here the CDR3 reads CASSFGVPLSYEQYF. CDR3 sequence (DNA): TGTGCCAGCAGCTTCGGGGTTCCACTCTCCTACGAGCAGTACTTC.

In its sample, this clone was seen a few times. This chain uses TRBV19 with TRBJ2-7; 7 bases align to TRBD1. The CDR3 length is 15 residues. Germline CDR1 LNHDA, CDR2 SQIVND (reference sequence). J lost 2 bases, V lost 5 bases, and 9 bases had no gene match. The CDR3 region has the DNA TGTGCCAGTAGTCTTTGGGACAGCGAAACCTACGAGCAGTACTTC. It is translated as CASSLWDSETYEQYF.

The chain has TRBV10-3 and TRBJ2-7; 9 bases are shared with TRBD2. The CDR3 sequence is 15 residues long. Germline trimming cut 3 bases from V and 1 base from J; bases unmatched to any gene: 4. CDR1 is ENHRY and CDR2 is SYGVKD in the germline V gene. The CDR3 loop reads CAISEELAGSYEQYF. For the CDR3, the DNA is TGTGCCATCAGTGAAGAGCTAGCGGGATCCTACGAGCAGTACTTC.

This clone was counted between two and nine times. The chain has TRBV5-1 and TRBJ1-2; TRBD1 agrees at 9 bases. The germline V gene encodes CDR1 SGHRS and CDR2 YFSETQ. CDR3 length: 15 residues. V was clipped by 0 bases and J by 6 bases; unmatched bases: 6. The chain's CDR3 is CASSLAYRTGDGYTF. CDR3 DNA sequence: TGCGCCAGCAGCTTGGCTTACAGGACAGGGGATGGCTACACCTTC.

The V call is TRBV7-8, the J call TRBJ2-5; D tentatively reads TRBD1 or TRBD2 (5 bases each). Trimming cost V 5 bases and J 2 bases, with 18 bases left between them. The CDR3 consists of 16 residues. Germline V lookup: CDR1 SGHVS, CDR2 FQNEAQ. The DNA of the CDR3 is TGTGCCAGCAGCATGGGCCTGGGGGAACTTCAAGAGACCCAGTACTTC. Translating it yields CASSMGLGELQETQYF.

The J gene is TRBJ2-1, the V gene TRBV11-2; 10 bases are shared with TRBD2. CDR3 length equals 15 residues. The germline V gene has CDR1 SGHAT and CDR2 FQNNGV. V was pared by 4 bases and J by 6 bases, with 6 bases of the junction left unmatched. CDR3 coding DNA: TGTGCCAGCAGCTATCGACTAGCGGGCCCCAATGAGCAGTTCTTC. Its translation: CASSYRLAGPNEQFF.

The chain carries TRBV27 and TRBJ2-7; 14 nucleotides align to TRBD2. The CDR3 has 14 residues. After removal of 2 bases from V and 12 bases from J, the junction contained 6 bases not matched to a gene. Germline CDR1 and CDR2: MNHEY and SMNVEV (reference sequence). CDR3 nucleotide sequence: TGTGCCAGCAGTTTAATGACTAGCGGGAGGGCCCTGTACTTC. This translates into CASSLMTSGRALYF.

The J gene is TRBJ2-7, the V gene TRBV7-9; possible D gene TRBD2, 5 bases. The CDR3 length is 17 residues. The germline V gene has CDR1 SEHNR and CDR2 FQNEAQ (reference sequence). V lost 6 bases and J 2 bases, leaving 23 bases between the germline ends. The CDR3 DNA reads TGTGCCAGCAGTCTACACGCGGACTGGGCTACTACCTACGAGCAGTACTTC. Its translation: CASSLHADWATTYEQYF.